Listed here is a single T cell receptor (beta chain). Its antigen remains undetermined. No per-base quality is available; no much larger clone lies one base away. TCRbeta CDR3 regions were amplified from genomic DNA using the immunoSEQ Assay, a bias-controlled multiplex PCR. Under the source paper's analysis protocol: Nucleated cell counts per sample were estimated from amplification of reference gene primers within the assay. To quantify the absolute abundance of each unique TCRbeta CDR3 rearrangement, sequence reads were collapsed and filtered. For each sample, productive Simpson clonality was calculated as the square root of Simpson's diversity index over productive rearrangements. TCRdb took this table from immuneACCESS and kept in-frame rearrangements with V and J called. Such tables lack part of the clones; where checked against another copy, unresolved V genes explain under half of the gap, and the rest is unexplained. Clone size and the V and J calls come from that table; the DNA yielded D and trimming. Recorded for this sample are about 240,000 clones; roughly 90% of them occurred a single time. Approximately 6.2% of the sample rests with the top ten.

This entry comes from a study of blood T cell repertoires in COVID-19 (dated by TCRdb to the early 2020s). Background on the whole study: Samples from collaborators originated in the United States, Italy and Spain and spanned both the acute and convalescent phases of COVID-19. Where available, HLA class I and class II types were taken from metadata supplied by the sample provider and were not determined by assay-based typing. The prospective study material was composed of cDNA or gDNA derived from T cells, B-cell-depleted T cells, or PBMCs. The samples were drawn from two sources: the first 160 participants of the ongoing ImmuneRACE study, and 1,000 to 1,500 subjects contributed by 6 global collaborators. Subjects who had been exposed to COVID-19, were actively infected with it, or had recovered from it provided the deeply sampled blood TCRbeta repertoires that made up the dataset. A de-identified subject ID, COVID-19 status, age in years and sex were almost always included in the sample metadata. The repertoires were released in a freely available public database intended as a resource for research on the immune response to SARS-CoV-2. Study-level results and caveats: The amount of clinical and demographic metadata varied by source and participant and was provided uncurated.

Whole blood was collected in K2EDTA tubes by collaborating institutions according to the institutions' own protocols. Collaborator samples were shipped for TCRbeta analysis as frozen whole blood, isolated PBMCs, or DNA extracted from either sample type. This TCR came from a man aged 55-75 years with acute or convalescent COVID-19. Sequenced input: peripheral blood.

The sequence in DNA is TGCGCCAGCAGCCAAGGTAGAAGCGTCTCCTACGAGCAGTACTTC. Its coded protein is CASSQGRSVSYEQYF. The chain is assembled from TRBV4-3 and TRBJ2-7, with the D gene not clear enough to name. Inclusive of the bounding cysteine and phenylalanine, the CDR3 is 15 residues long. Here the CDR3 DNA is all that survives: 45 bases in frame from base 1. CDR1 and CDR2, looked up from the germline V gene, are LGHNA and YSLEER. The V and J ends are trimmed by 1 base and 0 bases, leaving 10 bases between them.